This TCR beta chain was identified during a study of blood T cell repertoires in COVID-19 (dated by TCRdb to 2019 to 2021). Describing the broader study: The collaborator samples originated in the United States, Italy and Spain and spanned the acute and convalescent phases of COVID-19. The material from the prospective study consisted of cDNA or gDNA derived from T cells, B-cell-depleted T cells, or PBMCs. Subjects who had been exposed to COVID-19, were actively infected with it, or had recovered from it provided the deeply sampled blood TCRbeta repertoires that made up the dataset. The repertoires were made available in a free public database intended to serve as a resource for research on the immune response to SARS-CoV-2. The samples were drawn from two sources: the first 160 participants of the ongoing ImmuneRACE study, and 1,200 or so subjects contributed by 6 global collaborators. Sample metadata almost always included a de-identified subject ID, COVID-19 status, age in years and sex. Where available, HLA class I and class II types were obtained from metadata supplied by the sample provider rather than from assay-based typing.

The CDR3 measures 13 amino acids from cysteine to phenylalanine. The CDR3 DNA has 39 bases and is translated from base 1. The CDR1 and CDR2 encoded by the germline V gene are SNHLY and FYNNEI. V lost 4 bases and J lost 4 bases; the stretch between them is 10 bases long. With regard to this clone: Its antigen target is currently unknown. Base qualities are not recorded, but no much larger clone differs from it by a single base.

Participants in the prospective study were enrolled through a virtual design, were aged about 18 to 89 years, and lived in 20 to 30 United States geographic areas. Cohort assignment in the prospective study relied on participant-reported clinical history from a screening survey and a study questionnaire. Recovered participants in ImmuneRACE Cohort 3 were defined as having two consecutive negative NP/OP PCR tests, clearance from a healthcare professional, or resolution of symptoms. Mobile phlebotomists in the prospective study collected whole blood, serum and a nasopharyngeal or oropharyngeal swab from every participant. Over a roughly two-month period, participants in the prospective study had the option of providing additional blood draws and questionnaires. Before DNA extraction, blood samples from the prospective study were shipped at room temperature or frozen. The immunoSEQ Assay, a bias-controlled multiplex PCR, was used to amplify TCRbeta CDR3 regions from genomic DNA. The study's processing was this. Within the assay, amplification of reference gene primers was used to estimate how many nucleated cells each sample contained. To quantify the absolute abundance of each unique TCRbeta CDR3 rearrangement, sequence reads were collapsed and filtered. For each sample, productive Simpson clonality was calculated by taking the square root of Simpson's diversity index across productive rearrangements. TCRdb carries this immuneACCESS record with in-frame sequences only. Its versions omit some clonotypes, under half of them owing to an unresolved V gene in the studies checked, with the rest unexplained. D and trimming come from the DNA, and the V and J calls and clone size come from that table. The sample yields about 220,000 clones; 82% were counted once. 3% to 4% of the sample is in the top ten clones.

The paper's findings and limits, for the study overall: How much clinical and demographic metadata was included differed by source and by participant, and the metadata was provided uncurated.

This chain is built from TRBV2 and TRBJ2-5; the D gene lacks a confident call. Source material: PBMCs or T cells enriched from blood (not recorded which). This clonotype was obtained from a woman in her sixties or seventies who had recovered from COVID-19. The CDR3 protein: CASSGARLETQYF. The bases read TGTGCCAGCAGTGGCGCCAGGTTAGAGACCCAGTACTTC. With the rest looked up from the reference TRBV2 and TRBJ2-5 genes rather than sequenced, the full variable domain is EPEVTQTPSHQVTQMGQEVILRCVPISNHLYFYWYRQILGQKVEFLVSFYNNEISEKSEIFDDQFSVERPDGSNFTLKIRSTKLEDSAMYFCASSGARLETQYFGPGTRLLVL.